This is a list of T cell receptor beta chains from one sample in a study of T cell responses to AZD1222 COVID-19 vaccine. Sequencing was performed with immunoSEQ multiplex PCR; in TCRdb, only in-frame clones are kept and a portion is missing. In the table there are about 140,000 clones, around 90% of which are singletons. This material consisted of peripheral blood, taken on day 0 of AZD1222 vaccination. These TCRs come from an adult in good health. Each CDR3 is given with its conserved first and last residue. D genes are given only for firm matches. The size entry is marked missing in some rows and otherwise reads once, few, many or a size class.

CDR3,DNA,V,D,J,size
CATEGALTYEQYF,TGTGCCACCGAGGGGGCATTGACCTACGAGCAGTACTTC,TRBV7-9,TRBD1,TRBJ2-7,NA
CASSSGTSGAYEQYF,TGCGCCAGCAGCTCCGGGACTAGCGGAGCCTACGAGCAGTACTTC,TRBV5-1,TRBD2,TRBJ2-7,NA
CASSGIAGGLETQYF,TGTGCCAGCAGCGGGATAGCGGGAGGGCTAGAGACCCAGTACTTC,TRBV5-6,TRBD2,TRBJ2-5,once
CASSYQTGGSGNTIYF,TGTGCCAGTAGTTACCAGACAGGGGGCTCTGGAAACACCATATATTTT,TRBV19,TRBD1,TRBJ1-3,once
CASTQYRDRGPRTNTGELFF,TGCGCCAGCACCCAATACCGGGACAGGGGACCTAGGACCAACACCGGGGAGCTGTTTTTT,TRBV5-1,TRBD1,TRBJ2-2,NA
CATRPDISYNEQFF,TGTGCCACCCGCCCGGATATCTCCTACAATGAGCAGTTCTTC,TRBV28,NA,TRBJ2-1,NA
CASRGPVEYAGGVGYTF,TGTGCCAGCAGAGGACCAGTGGAATATGCGGGGGGCGTTGGCTACACCTTC,TRBV2,NA,TRBJ1-2,few
CASSVGTSGTGELFF,TGTGCCAGCAGCGTGGGGACTAGCGGTACCGGGGAGCTGTTTTTT,TRBV9,TRBD2,TRBJ2-2,NA
CASTPAGGHIGELFF,TGTGCCAGCACGCCCGCGGGGGGGCATATCGGGGAGCTGTTTTTT,TRBV18,TRBD2,TRBJ2-2,once
CASSRSGGSDTQYF,TGTGCCAGCAGCCGGAGCGGGGGGTCAGATACGCAGTATTTT,TRBV3-1/TRBV3-2,TRBD2,TRBJ2-3,NA
CASSVYEQYF,TGTGCCAGCAGTGTGTACGAGCAGTACTTC,TRBV2,NA,TRBJ2-7,NA
CASSSYRGGSDTQYF,TGCGCCAGCAGTTCCTACAGGGGGGGGTCGGATACGCAGTATTTT,TRBV5-1,NA,TRBJ2-3,NA
CASSEGTADHEQYF,TGTGCCAGCAGTGAGGGGACGGCGGACCACGAGCAGTACTTC,TRBV6-1,NA,TRBJ2-7,NA
CASRTSLARDEQFF,TGTGCCAGTAGAACCTCACTAGCTCGAGATGAGCAGTTCTTC,TRBV6-5,NA,TRBJ2-1,once
CASSSRRQGAGLDTEAFF,TGTGCCAGCAGTTCACGGAGACAGGGGGCAGGTTTGGACACTGAAGCTTTCTTT,TRBV28,TRBD1,TRBJ1-1,NA
CASSLTGLYGYTF,TGTGCCAGCAGTTTAACAGGACTTTATGGCTACACCTTC,TRBV12-3/TRBV12-4,NA,TRBJ1-2,NA
CASGNRGRPNQPQHF,TGTGCCAGCGGGAATCGGGGGAGACCGAATCAGCCCCAGCATTTT,TRBV2,NA,TRBJ1-5,NA
CASSQQGGNTEAFF,TGTGCCAGCAGCCAACAGGGGGGGAACACTGAAGCTTTCTTT,TRBV4-2,TRBD1,TRBJ1-1,NA
CASSPRAGYGQTGELFF,TGTGCCAGCAGCCCTCGGGCGGGATACGGGCAGACCGGGGAGCTGTTTTTT,TRBV7-9,NA,TRBJ2-2,NA
CASSPGLAETQYF,TGTGCCAGCAGCCCTGGACTAGCGGAGACCCAGTACTTC,TRBV3-1/TRBV3-2,TRBD2,TRBJ2-5,NA
CASSHSKGQGVTEAFF,TGCGCCAGCAGCCATTCGAAAGGACAGGGGGTCACTGAAGCTTTCTTT,TRBV4-1,TRBD1,TRBJ1-1,NA
CASSLWPADEQYF,TGTGCCAGCAGCTTATGGCCAGCAGACGAGCAGTACTTC,TRBV11-2,NA,TRBJ2-7,NA
CASSLRTSGSYEQYF,TGTGCCAGCAGCCTCCGGACTAGCGGGAGTTACGAGCAGTACTTC,TRBV3-1/TRBV3-2,TRBD2,TRBJ2-7,once
CASSEETQYF,TGTGCCAGCAGTGAAGAGACCCAGTACTTC,TRBV2,NA,TRBJ2-5,NA
CASSSNSNQPQHF,TGTGCCAGCAGTTCGAATAGCAATCAGCCCCAGCATTTT,TRBV27,NA,TRBJ1-5,NA
CASSEDLTGGEAFF,TGTGCCAGTAGTGAGGATCTTACAGGGGGTGAAGCTTTCTTT,TRBV19,TRBD1,TRBJ1-1,NA
CASSSGRAYNEQFF,TGTGCCAGCAGCAGCGGGAGAGCCTACAATGAGCAGTTCTTC,TRBV2,TRBD2,TRBJ2-1,NA
CASSWQGSDTEAFF,TGTGCCAGTAGTTGGCAGGGATCAGACACTGAAGCTTTCTTT,TRBV19,NA,TRBJ1-1,NA
CASSYSFGQKYNEQFF,TGTGCCAGCAGTTACTCGTTCGGACAGAAATACAATGAGCAGTTCTTC,TRBV6-5,NA,TRBJ2-1,NA
CASSPPGPMGTQYF,TGTGCCAGTAGTCCTCCGGGACCTATGGGGACCCAGTACTTC,TRBV19,NA,TRBJ2-5,NA
CASSEIGQLTYEQYF,TGTGCCAGCAGTGAAATAGGACAACTTACCTACGAGCAGTACTTC,TRBV2,NA,TRBJ2-7,NA
CASSGRQASGANYGYTF,TGTGCCAGCAGTGGTCGGCAGGCCTCTGGGGCTAACTATGGCTACACCTTC,TRBV28,NA,TRBJ1-2,NA
CASRFNTEAFF,TGTGCCAGCAGATTCAACACTGAAGCTTTCTTT,TRBV6-5,NA,TRBJ1-1,NA
CASSLGQGNQPQHF,TGTGCCAGCAGCCTAGGACAAGGAAATCAGCCCCAGCATTTT,TRBV28,NA,TRBJ1-5,NA
CASSLLQAVGYGYTF,TGTGCCAGCAGCTTGTTACAGGCCGTGGGGTATGGCTACACCTTC,TRBV5-4,NA,TRBJ1-2,NA
CTSSHARGQGWEDTQYF,TGCACCAGCAGCCACGCCCGAGGACAGGGCTGGGAAGATACGCAGTATTTT,TRBV1,NA,TRBJ2-3,NA
CASSLVREGNEQFF,TGTGCCAGCAGCTTAGTACGGGAGGGCAATGAGCAGTTCTTC,TRBV11-2,TRBD2,TRBJ2-1,NA
CATSDYTGVETQYF,TGTGCCACCAGTGATTATACAGGGGTTGAGACCCAGTACTTC,TRBV24-1,TRBD1,TRBJ2-5,NA
CASSLSQDRGGEQYF,TGCGCCAGCAGCTTGTCCCAGGACAGGGGAGGCGAGCAGTACTTC,TRBV5-1,TRBD1,TRBJ2-7,NA
CASSFNWEPYNEQFF,TGTGCCAGCAGCTTCAACTGGGAGCCCTACAATGAGCAGTTCTTC,TRBV7-9,NA,TRBJ2-1,NA
CASSVGQGNHGYTF,TGTGCCAGCAGTGTAGGACAGGGTAATCATGGCTACACCTTC,TRBV2,TRBD1,TRBJ1-2,NA
CAIGGHSLSGNYGYTF,TGTGCCATCGGGGGGCACAGCCTTTCAGGGAACTATGGCTACACCTTC,TRBV10-3,NA,TRBJ1-2,NA
CASSRGTGFEAFF,TGTGCCAGCTCACGAGGGACAGGCTTTGAAGCTTTCTTT,TRBV18,TRBD1,TRBJ1-1,few
CASSTGQGSSPLHF,TGCGCCAGCAGCACTGGACAGGGGAGTTCACCCCTCCACTTT,TRBV4-1,TRBD1,TRBJ1-6,NA
CASRPAGGNEKLFF,TGTGCCAGCAGGCCGGCCGGGGGAAATGAAAAACTGTTTTTT,TRBV28,NA,TRBJ1-4,NA
CASSSDSYEQYF,TGCGCCAGCAGCTCTGACTCCTACGAGCAGTACTTC,TRBV5-1,NA,TRBJ2-7,few
CASSFRDRVAYEQYF,TGTGCCAGCAGTTTCAGGGACAGGGTTGCGTACGAGCAGTACTTC,TRBV27,TRBD1,TRBJ2-7,NA
CASSQVRQTGNTIYF,TGCGCCAGCAGCCAAGTGCGCCAGACTGGAAACACCATATATTTT,TRBV4-1,NA,TRBJ1-3,NA
CASSQGSAWGYTF,TGTGCCAGCAGCCAGGGCTCGGCTTGGGGCTACACCTTC,TRBV7-2,NA,TRBJ1-2,NA
CASSQGIPARVNTDTQYF,TGCGCCAGCAGTCAAGGTATTCCGGCCAGGGTGAACACAGATACGCAGTATTTT,TRBV23-1,NA,TRBJ2-3,NA
CASSLVGTVNTGELFF,TGTGCCAGCAGCTTAGTTGGGACGGTTAACACCGGGGAGCTGTTTTTT,TRBV7-2,NA,TRBJ2-2,NA
CASSPARGPNTEAFF,TGTGCCAGCAGCCCGGCCAGGGGGCCGAACACTGAAGCTTTCTTT,TRBV5-6,TRBD1,TRBJ1-1,once
CASSVSAVSREAVGYGYTF,TGTGCCAGCAGCGTTTCCGCCGTAAGCCGGGAGGCCGTTGGCTATGGCTACACCTTC,TRBV7-9,NA,TRBJ1-2,NA
CASSFDGGAFF,TGTGCCAGCAGCTTTGACGGAGGAGCTTTCTTT,TRBV5-6,NA,TRBJ1-1,NA
CASTKTIWPSTDTQYF,TGTGCCAGTACTAAAACGATTTGGCCTAGCACAGATACGCAGTATTTT,TRBV19,NA,TRBJ2-3,NA